This T cell receptor beta chain was sequenced for a study of early T cells in non-severe SARS-CoV-2 infection. There are 14 residues in the CDR3. V was trimmed by 1 base and J by 4 bases, leaving 8 bases between them. The germline V gene has CDR1 SGHAT and CDR2 FQNNGV. Each CDR3 protein gets one entry after TCRdb re-called the 5' RACE reads with MiXCR. The data show approximately 100,000 distinct CDR3 sequences, with roughly 17% seen just once and roughly 1.2% held by the top ten. The genes are TRBV11-2 and TRBJ2-1; D uncertain. Sample: whole blood. This TCR was recovered from an adult who was a healthcare worker with PCR-confirmed SARS-CoV-2 infection or an uninfected control (not recorded which). This CDR3 reads CASSLVLGYNEQFF. DNA for the CDR3: TGTGCCAGCAGCTTAGTTCTGGGATACAATGAGCAGTTCTTC. The full variable domain, in which reference TRBV11-2 and TRBJ2-1 provide the parts outside the CDR3, is EAGVAQSPRYKIIEKRQSVAFWCNPISGHATLYWYQQILGQGPKLLIQFQNNGVVDDSQLPKDRFSAERLKGVDSTLKIQPAKLEDSAVYLCASSLVLGYNEQFFGPGTRLTVL.